Presented here are 3 T cell receptor beta chains from one specimen sequenced in a study of CD8 T cells in ankylosing spondylitis. TCRdb redid the calling of the 5' RACE reads with MiXCR, one entry per CDR3 protein. The data contain hundreds of thousands of distinct CDR3 sequences, about a quarter of them singletons. Sequenced material: blood, either unsorted or a sorted T cell fraction (not recorded which). These receptors were collected from a male donor with ankylosing spondylitis or in good health (not recorded which).

This clonotype has ten or more counts. The chain uses TRBV3-1 and TRBJ2-5, with unresolved D. Germline lookup yields CDR1 LGHDT and CDR2 YNNKEL (reference sequence). The CDR3 consists of 13 residues. With 2 bases removed from V and 5 bases from J, the gap between germline ends came to 9 bases. The CDR3 reads CASSQNPHETQYF. In DNA, the CDR3 is TGTGCCAGCAGCCAAAACCCCCATGAGACCCAGTACTTC.

The chain combines TRBV28 with TRBJ2-1, with unresolved D. This CDR3 spans 12 amino acids. V was trimmed by 5 bases and J by 7 bases, leaving 9 bases between them. Germline V gives CDR1 MDHEN, CDR2 SYDVKM. The CDR3 sequence: CASSPTLNEQFF. The CDR3 DNA is TGTGCCAGCAGTCCCACGTTAAATGAGCAGTTCTTC.

The CDR3 DNA reads as TGCGCCAGCAGCTTGTTTCAGGGGACTAGCACAGATACGCAGTATTTT. This encodes CASSLFQGTSTDTQYF. The chain joins TRBV5-1 to TRBJ2-3; D is possibly TRBD1 or TRBD2 (6 bases each). This CDR3 has 16 residues. The ends were cut back, 1 base at V and 0 bases at J, with 12 bases in the middle. The germline gives CDR1 SGHRS, CDR2 YFSETQ.